Here is one TCR beta chain with its context. Gene names follow the mouse nomenclature. Sequencing ends 4 residues short of the CDR3 end; the germline J gene provides the rest. The data originate from a study of CD8+ T cells in alopecia areata. Trimming removed 3 bases at V and 3 bases at J, with 16 bases between. CDR1 is SGHND, CDR2 FRSKSL, per germline. This CDR3 is built from 16 residues. Reverse transcribed after extraction, RNA yielded cDNA as the sequencing template. Here immunoSEQ multiplex PCR was the method, and the copy in TCRdb shows in-frame clones only, minus some. This sample has about 19,000 clones, each found more than once. Cutaneous lymph node cells were pooled, and they were sorted using CD4, CD8alpha, NKG2D, NKG2ACE and other markers.

The sample was CD8+ T cells sorted from a lymph node. This clonotype was sampled from a C3H/HeJ mouse with alopecia areata. For the strain, the MHC haplotype given is H2-k. V gene TRBV15 combines with J gene TRBJ2-5; D possibly corresponds to TRBD2 (7 bases). CDR3 DNA (partial): TGTGCCAGCAGTTTGAGGGGGGCGCCGGGACAAGAC. Translated, it gives CASSLRGAPGQD. Given in full, the CDR3 is CASSLRGAPGQDTQYF. The full variable domain, its missing parts supplied by reference TRBV15 and TRBJ2-5, is DAGVTQTPRHEVAEKGQTIILKCEPVSGHNDLFWYRQTKIQGLELLSYFRSKSLMEDGGAFKDRFKAEMLNSSFSTLKIQPTEPKDSAVYLCASSLRGAPGQDTQYFGPGTRLLVL.